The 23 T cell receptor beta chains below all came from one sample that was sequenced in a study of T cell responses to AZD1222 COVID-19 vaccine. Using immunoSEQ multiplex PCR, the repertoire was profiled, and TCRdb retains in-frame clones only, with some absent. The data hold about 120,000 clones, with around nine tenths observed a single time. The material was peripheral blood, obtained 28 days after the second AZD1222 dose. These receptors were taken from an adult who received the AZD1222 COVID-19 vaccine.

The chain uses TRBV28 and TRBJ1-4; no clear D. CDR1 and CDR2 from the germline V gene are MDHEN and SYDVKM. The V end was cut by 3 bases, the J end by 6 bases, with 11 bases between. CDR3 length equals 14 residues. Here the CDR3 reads CASSFFSGYEKLFF. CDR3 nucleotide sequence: TGTGCCAGCAGTTTCTTCTCGGGGTATGAAAAACTGTTTTTT.

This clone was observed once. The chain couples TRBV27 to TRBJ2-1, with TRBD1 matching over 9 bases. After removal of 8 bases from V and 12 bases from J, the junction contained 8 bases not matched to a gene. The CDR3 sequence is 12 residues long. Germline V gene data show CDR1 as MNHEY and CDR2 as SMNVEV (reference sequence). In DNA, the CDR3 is TGTGCCAGCCGACCGGGACAGGGACGGCAGTTCTTC. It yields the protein CASRPGQGRQFF.

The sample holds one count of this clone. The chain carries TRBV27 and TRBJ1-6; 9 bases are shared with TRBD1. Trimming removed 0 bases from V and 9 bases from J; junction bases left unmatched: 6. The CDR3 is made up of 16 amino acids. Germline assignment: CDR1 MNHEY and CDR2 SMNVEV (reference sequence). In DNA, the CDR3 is TGTGCCAGCAGTTTATCCAAAACAGGGGGCGGTTCACCCCTCCACTTT. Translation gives CASSLSKTGGGSPLHF.

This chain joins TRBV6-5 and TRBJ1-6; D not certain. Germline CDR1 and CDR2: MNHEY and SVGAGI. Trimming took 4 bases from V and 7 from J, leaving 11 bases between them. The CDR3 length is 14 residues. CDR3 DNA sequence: TGTGCCAGCAGTTGGGTGGAAGACAATTCACCCCTCCACTTT. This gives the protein CASSWVEDNSPLHF.

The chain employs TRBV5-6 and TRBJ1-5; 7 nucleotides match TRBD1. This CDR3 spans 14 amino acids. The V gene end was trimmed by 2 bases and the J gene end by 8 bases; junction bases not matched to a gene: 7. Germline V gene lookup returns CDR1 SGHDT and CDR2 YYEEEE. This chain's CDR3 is CASSFGQAEEPQHF. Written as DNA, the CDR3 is TGTGCCAGCAGCTTTGGACAGGCCGAGGAGCCCCAGCATTTT.

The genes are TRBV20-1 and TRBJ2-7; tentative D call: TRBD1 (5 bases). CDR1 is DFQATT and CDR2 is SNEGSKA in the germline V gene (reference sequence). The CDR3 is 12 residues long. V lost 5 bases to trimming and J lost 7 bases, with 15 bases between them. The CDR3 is CSAGGRGREQYF. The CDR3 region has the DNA TGCAGTGCTGGTGGAAGGGGCAGGGAGCAGTACTTC.

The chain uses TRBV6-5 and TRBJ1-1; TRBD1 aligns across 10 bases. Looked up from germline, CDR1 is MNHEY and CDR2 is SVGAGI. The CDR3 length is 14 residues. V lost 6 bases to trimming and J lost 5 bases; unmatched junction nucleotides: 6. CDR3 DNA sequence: TGTGCCAGCAGGAGACAGGGGGCAGGAACTGAAGCTTTCTTT. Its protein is CASRRQGAGTEAFF.

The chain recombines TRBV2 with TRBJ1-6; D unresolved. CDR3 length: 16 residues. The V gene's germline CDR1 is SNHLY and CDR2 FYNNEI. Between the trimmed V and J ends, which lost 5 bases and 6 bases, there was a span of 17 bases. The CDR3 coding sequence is TGTGCCAGCAGTTTTAAAAAGGGATCTGTTAATTCACCCCTCCACTTT. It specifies CASSFKKGSVNSPLHF.

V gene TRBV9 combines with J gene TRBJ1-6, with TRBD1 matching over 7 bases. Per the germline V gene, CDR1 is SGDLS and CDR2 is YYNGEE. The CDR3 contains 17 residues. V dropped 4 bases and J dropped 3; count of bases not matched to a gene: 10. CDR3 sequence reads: CASSPREGAYYNSPLHF. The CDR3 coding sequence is TGTGCCAGCAGCCCTCGGGAGGGGGCGTACTATAATTCACCCCTCCACTTT.

CDR3 sequence (DNA): TGTGCCAGCCGGACAGGGGATGGGGAGACCCAGTACTTC. It yields the protein CASRTGDGETQYF. V usage is TRBV10-3 and J usage is TRBJ2-5; 9 bases are a match to TRBD1. V lost 10 bases to trimming and J lost 5 bases; unmatched junction nucleotides: 8. The CDR3 sequence is 13 residues long. The germline V gene has CDR1 ENHRY and CDR2 SYGVKD.

The CDR3 reads CASSDRRGRNEKLFF. The CDR3 nucleotides are TGTGCCAGCAGTGACCGCAGGGGGAGGAATGAAAAACTGTTTTTT. This chain links TRBV6-1 with TRBJ1-4; TRBD1 aligns across 7 bases. Germline CDR1 MNHNS, CDR2 SASEGT. V lost 3 bases, J lost 5 bases, and 6 bases stayed unmatched. This CDR3 is built from 15 residues.

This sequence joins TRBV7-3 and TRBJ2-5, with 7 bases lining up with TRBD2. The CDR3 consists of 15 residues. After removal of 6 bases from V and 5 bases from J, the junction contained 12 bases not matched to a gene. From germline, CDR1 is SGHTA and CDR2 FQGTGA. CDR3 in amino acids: CASSREAGIEETQYF. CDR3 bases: TGTGCCAGCAGTCGCGAAGCGGGAATAGAGGAGACCCAGTACTTC. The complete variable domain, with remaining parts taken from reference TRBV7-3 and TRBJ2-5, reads GAGVSQTPSNKVTEKGKYVELRCDPISGHTALYWYRQSLGQGPEFLIYFQGTGAADDSGLPNDRFFAVRPEGSVSTLKIQRTERGDSAVYLCASSREAGIEETQYFGPGTRLLVL.

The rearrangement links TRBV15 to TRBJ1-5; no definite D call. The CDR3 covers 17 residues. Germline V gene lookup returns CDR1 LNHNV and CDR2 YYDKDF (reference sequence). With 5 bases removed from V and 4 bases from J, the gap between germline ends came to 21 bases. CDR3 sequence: CATSSPLRAGLNQPQHF. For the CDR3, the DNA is TGTGCCACCAGCTCACCCCTAAGGGCAGGCTTAAATCAGCCCCAGCATTTT.

This chain's CDR3 is CASSWMTSGYYNEQFF. The CDR3 DNA is TGTGCCAGCAGCTGGATGACTAGCGGGTACTACAATGAGCAGTTCTTC. The chain carries TRBV5-6 and TRBJ2-1, with 10 bases lining up with TRBD2. The CDR3 extends over 16 amino acids. Trimming removed 3 bases from V and 3 bases from J; junction bases left unmatched: 6. The germline V gene encodes CDR1 SGHDT and CDR2 YYEEEE.

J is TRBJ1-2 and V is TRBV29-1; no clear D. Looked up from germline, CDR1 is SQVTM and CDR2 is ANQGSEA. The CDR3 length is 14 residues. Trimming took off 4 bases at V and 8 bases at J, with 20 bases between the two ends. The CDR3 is CSVGSDGASRGYTF. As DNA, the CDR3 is TGCAGCGTTGGGTCTGATGGAGCGTCGAGGGGCTACACCTTC.

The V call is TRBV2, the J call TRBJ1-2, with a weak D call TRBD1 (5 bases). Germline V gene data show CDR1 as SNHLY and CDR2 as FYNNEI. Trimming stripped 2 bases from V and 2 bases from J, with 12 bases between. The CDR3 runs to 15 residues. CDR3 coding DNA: TGTGCCAGCAGTGAAAGAGAGACAGCCAACTATGGCTACACCTTC. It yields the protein CASSERETANYGYTF.

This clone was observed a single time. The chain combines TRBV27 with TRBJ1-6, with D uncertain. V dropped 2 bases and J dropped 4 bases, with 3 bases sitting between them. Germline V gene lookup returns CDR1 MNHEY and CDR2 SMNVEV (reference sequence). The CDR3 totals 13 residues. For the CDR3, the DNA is TGTGCCAGCAGTTTAGTATATAATTCACCCCTCCACTTT. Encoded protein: CASSLVYNSPLHF.

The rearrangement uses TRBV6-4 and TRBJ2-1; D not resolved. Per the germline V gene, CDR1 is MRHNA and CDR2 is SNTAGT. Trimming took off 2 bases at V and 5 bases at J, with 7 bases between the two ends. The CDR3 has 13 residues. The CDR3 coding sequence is TGTGCCAGCAGTGACGACCACCACAATGAGCAGTTCTTC. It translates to CASSDDHHNEQFF.

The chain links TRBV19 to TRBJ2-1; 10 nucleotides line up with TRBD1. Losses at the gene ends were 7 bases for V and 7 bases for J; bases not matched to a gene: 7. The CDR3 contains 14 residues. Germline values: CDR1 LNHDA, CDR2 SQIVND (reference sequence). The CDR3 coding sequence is TGTGCCAGTACACCGGGACAGGGGAAAAATGAGCAGTTCTTC. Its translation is CASTPGQGKNEQFF.

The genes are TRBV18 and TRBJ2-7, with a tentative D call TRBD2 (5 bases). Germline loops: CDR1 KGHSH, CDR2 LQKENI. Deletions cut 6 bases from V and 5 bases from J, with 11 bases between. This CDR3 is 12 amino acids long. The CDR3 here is CASSPETNEQYF. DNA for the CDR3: TGTGCCAGCTCGCCCGAGACTAACGAGCAGTACTTC.

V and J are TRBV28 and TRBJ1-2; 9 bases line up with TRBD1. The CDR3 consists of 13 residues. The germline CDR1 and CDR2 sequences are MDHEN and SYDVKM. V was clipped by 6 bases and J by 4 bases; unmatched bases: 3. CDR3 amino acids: CASSGDRAYGYTF. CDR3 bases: TGTGCCAGCAGCGGGGACAGGGCCTATGGCTACACCTTC.

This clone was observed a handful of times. The CDR3: CASSHTGVGTEAFF. CDR3 in DNA: TGTGCCAGCAGCCACACAGGGGTGGGCACTGAAGCTTTCTTT. The chain combines TRBV11-1 with TRBJ1-1, with 7 bases identical to TRBD1. In germline, CDR1 is SGHAT, CDR2 FQDESV (reference sequence). This CDR3 contains 14 residues. V dropped 5 bases and J dropped 4; count of bases not matched to a gene: 7.

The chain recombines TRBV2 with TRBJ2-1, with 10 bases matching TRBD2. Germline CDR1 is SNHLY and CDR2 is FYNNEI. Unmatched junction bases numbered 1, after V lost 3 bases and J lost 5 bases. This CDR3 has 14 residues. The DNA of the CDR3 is TGTGCCAGCAGTGATGGACTAGCGGACAATGAGCAGTTCTTC. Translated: CASSDGLADNEQFF.